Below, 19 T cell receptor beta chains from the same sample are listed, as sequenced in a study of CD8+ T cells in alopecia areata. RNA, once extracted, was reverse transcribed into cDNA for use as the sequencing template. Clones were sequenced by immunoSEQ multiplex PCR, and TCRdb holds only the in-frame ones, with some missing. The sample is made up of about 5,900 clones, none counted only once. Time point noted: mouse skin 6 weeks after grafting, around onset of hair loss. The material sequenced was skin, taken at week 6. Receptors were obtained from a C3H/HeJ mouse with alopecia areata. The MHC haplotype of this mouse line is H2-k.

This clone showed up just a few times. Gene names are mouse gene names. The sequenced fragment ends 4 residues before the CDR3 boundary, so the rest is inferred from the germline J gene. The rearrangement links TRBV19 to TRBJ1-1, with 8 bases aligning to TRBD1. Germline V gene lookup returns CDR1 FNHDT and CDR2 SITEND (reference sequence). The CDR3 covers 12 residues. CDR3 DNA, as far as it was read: TGTGCCAGCAGTCCAGGGGGCGAA. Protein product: CASSPGGE. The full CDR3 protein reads CASSPGGEEVFF.

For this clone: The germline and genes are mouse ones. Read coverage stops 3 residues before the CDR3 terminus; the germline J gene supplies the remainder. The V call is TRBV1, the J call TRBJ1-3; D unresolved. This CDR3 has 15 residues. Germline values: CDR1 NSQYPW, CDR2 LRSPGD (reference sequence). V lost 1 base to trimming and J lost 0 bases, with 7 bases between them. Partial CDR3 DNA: TGCACCTGCAGTGCAGTGGGGTCTTCTGGAAATACG. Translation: CTCSAVGSSGNT. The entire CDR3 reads CTCSAVGSSGNTLYF.

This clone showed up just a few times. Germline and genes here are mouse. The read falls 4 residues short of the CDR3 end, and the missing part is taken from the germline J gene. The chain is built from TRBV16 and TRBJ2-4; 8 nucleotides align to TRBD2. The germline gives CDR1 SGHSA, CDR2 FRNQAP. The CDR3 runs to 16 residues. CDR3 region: CASSLDRGGRGNTLYF. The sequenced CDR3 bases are TGTGCAAGCAGCTTAGATCGGGGGGGGCGCGGGAAC.

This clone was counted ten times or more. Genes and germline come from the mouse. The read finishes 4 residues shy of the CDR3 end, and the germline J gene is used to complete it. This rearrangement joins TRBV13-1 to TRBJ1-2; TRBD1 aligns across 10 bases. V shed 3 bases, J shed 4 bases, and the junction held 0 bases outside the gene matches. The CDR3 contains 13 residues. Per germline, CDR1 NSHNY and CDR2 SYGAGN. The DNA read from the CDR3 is TGTGCCAGCAGTGGGACAGGGGGCTCC. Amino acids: CASSGTGGS. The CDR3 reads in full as CASSGTGGSDYTF.

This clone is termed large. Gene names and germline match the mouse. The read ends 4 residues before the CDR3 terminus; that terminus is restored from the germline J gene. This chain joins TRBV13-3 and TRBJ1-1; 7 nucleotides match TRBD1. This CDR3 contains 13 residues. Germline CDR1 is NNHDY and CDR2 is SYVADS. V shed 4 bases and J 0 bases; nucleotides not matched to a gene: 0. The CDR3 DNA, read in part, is TGTGCCAGCAGTCAGGGGGCAAACACA. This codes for CASSQGANT. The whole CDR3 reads CASSQGANTEVFF.

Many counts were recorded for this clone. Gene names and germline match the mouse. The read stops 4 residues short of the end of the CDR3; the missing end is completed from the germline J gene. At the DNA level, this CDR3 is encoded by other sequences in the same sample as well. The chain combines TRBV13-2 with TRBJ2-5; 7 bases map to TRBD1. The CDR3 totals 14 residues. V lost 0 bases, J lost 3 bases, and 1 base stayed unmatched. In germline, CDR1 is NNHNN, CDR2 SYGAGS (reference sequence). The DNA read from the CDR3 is TGTGCCAGCGGTGATGGGGACAGACAAGAC. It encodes CASGDGDRQD. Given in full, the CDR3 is CASGDGDRQDTQYF.

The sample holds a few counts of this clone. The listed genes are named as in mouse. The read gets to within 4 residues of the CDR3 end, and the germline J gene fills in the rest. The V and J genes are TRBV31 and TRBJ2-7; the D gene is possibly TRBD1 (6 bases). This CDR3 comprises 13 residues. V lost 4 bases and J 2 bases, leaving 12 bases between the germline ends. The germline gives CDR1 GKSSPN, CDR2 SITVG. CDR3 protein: CAWTPGQTYEQYF. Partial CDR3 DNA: TGTGCCTGGACTCCGGGACAAACCTAT.

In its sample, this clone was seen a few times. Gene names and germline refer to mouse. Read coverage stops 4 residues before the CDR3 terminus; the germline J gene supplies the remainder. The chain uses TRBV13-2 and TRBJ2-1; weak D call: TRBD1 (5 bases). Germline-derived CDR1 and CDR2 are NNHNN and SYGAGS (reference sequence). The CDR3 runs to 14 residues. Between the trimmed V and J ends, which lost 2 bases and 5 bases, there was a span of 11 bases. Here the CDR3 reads CASGETRGDAEQFF. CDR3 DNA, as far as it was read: TGTGCCAGCGGTGAGACAAGAGGGGATGCT.

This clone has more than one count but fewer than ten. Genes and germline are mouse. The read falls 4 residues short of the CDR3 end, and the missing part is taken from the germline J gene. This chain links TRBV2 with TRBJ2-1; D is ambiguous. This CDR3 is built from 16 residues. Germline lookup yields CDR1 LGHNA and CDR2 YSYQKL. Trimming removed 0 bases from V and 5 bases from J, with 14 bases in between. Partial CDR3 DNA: TGTGCCAGCAGCCAAGATAGGTCAGTCATTCATGCT. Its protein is CASSQDRSVIHA. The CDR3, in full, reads CASSQDRSVIHAEQFF.

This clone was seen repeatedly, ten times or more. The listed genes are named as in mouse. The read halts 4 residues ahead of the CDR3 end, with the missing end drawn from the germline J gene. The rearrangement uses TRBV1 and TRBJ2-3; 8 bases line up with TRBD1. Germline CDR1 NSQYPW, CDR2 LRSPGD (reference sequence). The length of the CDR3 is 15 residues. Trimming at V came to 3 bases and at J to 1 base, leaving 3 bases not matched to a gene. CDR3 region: CTCSATGQGAETLYF. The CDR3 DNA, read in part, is TGCACCTGCAGTGCGACGGGACAGGGTGCAGAA.

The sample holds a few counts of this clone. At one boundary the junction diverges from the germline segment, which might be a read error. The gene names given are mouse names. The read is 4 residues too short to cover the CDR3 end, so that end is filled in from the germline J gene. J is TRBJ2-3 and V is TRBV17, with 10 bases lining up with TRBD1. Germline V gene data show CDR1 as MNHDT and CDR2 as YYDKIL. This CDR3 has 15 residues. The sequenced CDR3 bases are TGTGCCAGCAGTGATAGGGGACAGGGGGCAGAA. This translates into CASSDRGQGAE. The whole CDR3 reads CASSDRGQGAETLYF.

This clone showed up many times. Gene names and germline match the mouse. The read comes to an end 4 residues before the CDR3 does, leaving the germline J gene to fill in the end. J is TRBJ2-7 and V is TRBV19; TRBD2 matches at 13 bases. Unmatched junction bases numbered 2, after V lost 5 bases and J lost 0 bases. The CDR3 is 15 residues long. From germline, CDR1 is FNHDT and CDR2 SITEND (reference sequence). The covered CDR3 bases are TGTGCCAGCAGCAGGACTGGGGGGGCCTCCTAT. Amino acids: CASSRTGGASY. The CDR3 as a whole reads CASSRTGGASYEQYF.

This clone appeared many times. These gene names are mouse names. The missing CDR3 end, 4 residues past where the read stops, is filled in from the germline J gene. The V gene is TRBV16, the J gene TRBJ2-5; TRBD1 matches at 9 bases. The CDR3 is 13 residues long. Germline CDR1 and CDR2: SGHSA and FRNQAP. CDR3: CASSSGQGDTQYF. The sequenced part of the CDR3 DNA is TGTGCAAGCAGCTCGGGACAGGGCGAC. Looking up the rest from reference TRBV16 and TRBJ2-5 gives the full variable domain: NAGVIQTPRHKVTGKGQEATLWCEPISGHSAVFWYRQTIVQGLEFLTYFRNQAPIDDSGMPKERFSAQMPNQSHSTLKIQSTQPQDSAVYLCASSSGQGDTQYFGPGTRLLVL.

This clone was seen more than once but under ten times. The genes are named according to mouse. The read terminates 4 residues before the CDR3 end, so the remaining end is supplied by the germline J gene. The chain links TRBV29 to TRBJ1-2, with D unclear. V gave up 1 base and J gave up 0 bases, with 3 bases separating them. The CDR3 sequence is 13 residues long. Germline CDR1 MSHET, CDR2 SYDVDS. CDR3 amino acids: CASSLFSNSDYTF. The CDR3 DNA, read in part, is TGTGCTAGCAGTTTATTCTCAAACTCC.

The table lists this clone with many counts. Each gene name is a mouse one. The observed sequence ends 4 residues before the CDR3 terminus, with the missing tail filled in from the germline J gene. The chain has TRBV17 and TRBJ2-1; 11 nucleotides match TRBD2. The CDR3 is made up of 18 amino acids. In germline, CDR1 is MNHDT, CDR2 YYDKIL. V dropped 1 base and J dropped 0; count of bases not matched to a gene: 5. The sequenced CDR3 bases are TGTGCTAGCAGTAGAGCGGACTGGGGGGTCCTTAACTATGCT. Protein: CASSRADWGVLNYA. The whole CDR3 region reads CASSRADWGVLNYAEQFF.

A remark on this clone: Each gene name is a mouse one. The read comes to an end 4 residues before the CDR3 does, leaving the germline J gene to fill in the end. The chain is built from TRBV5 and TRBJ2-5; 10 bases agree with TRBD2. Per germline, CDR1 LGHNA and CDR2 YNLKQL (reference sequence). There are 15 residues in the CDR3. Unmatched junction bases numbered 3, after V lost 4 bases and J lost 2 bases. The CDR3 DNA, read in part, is TGTGCCAGCAGCCCGGGACTGGGGACCCAAGAC. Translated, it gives CASSPGLGTQD. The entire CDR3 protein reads CASSPGLGTQDTQYF.

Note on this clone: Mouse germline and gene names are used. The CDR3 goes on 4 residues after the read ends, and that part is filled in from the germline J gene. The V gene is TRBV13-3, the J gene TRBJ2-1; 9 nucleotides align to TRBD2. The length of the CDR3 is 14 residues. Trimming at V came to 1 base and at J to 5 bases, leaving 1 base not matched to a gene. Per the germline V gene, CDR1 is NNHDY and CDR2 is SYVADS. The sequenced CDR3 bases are TGTGCCAGCAGTGATTGGGGGGGCCATGCT. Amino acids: CASSDWGGHA. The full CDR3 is CASSDWGGHAEQFF.

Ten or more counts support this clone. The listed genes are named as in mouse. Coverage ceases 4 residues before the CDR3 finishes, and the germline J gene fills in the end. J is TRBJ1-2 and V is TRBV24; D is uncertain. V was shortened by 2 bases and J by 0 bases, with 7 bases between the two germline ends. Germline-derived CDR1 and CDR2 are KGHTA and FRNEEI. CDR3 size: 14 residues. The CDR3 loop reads CASSLQASNSDYTF. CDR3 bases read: TGTGCCAGCAGTCTGCAGGCGTCAAACTCC.

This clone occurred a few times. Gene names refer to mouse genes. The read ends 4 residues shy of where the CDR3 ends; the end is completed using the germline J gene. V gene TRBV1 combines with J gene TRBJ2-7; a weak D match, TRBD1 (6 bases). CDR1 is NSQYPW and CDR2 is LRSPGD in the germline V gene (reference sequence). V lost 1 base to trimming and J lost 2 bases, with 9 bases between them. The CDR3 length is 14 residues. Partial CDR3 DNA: TGCACCTGCAGTGCAGCCCGGGACACCTAT. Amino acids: CTCSAARDTY. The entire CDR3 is CTCSAARDTYEQYF.